The source of this T cell receptor (beta chain) is a study of OX40 agonist ivuxolimab in advanced cancers. The CDR3 loop spans 17 amino acids. V lost 2 bases to trimming and J lost 5 bases, with 21 bases between them. Germline CDR1 and CDR2: MDHEN and SYDVKM. Measured with immunoSEQ multiplex PCR; TCRdb has only the in-frame clones, and not every one. This sample has 80,000 to 130,000 clones, with approximately 90% found just once. Material: CD4+ or CD8+ T cells sorted from blood, obtained in a trial of the OX40 agonist ivuxolimab. This TCR derives from an adult with an advanced solid tumor such as melanoma, head and neck, liver or kidney cancer. This rearrangement joins TRBV28 to TRBJ2-5; tentatively, D is TRBD2 (6 bases). The CDR3 protein is CASSLPRGIGSTETQYF. The CDR3 DNA follows: TGTGCCAGCAGTTTACCCCGGGGGATAGGATCCACGGAGACCCAGTACTTC. The whole variable domain, filled in from reference TRBV28 and TRBJ2-5, reads DVKVTQSSRYLVKRTGEKVFLECVQDMDHENMFWYRQDPGLGLRLIYFSYDVKMKEKGDIPEGYSVSREKKERFSLILESASTNQTSMYLCASSLPRGIGSTETQYFGPGTRLLVL.